What follows are 30 T cell receptor beta chains derived from one specimen sequenced in a study of T cell clonality in common variable immunodeficiency. Clones were read by immunoSEQ multiplex PCR, and TCRdb kept only the in-frame ones, dropping some. This sample has under 30,000 clones, each found more than once. Sequencing was done on a sample of peripheral blood mononuclear cells. The receptors shown here come from a person between 18 and 69 years old in good health.

To note about this clone: Read coverage stops 3 residues before the CDR3 terminus; the germline J gene supplies the remainder. The chain uses TRBV5-6 and TRBJ2-5; D unresolved. The length of the CDR3 is 13 residues. The germline gives CDR1 SGHDT, CDR2 YYEEEE. The V end was cut by 1 base, the J end by 5 bases, with 9 bases between. The CDR3 sequence is CASSLRNGETQYF. The covered CDR3 bases are TGTGCCAGCAGCTTGCGGAACGGGGAGACC.

At least ten counts were recorded for this clone. The CDR3 end falls 3 residues outside the read, so it is completed with the germline J gene. The rearrangement joins TRBV6-2 or TRBV6-3 to TRBJ1-6; a weak D match, TRBD1 (6 bases). This CDR3 has 14 residues. Trimming left V 7 bases short and J 0 bases short, with 7 bases between. The germline V gene has CDR1 MNHEY and CDR2 SVGEGT. The covered CDR3 bases are TGTGCCAGCATGGGGGCCTCCTATAATTCACCC. The encoded protein is CASMGASYNSP. The CDR3 as a whole reads CASMGASYNSPLHF.

The sample holds many counts of this clone. Sequencing ends 3 residues short of the CDR3 end; the germline J gene provides the rest. V is TRBV29-1 and J is TRBJ1-1; 8 bases match TRBD1. Germline CDR1 and CDR2: SQVTM and ANQGSEA. There are 12 residues in the CDR3. CDR3 amino acids: CSVVLTGVLAFF. CDR3 DNA (partial): TGCAGCGTTGTTTTGACAGGGGTGTTG.

Many counts were recorded for this clone. The CDR3 end is not reached by the read, which stops 3 residues before it; the germline J gene fills it in. The genes are TRBV7-3 and TRBJ2-6, with TRBD1 identical over 7 bases. Germline V CDR1 and CDR2: SGHTA, FQGTGA. This CDR3 region has 18 residues. With 5 bases clipped from V and 0 bases from J, the junction kept 10 bases outside the gene matches. The CDR3 here is CASSAHGTVVSGANVLTF. Incomplete CDR3 DNA: TGTGCCAGCAGCGCCCACGGGACAGTAGTCTCTGGGGCCAACGTC. Full variable domain (remainder filled in from reference TRBV7-3 and TRBJ2-6): GAGVSQTPSNKVTEKGKYVELRCDPISGHTALYWYRQSLGQGPEFLIYFQGTGAADDSGLPNDRFFAVRPEGSVSTLKIQRTERGDSAVYLCASSAHGTVVSGANVLTFGAGSRLTVL.

This clone was seen at least ten times. Germline is not matched at one junction end, which may reflect a read error. The CDR3 extends 3 residues past the end of the read, so its final part is completed from the germline J gene. The rearrangement uses TRBV10-3 and TRBJ2-6, with D perhaps TRBD1 (5 bases). The CDR3 runs 15 residues. Germline-derived CDR1 and CDR2 are ENHRY and SYGVKD. CDR3 in amino acids: CAIRDVGSGANVLTF. The sequenced CDR3 bases are TGTGCCATCAGGGACGTAGGCTCTGGGGCTAACGTC.

In this sample, this clone is large. Read coverage stops 3 residues before the CDR3 terminus; the germline J gene supplies the remainder. The V and J genes are TRBV15 and TRBJ2-5; D is perhaps TRBD1 (5 bases). V shed 0 bases and J shed 5 bases, with 13 bases lying between them. This CDR3 has 15 residues. Looked up from germline, CDR1 is LNHNV and CDR2 is YYDKDF (reference sequence). The DNA read from the CDR3 is TGTGCCACCAGCAGAGAAGGGGCCCCAGGGGAGACC. Protein: CATSREGAPGET. The CDR3 in full is CATSREGAPGETQYF.

This clone was recorded many times. The sequenced fragment ends 3 residues before the CDR3 boundary, so the rest is inferred from the germline J gene. The chain recombines TRBV5-1 with TRBJ2-3; the D gene is possibly TRBD1 (6 bases). V lost 0 bases and J lost 4, with 12 bases in between. CDR3 size: 15 residues. Germline-derived CDR1 and CDR2 are SGHRS and YFSETQ. Here the CDR3 reads CASSLARGWADTQYF. Partial CDR3 DNA: TGCGCCAGCAGCTTGGCGAGGGGGTGGGCAGATACG.

With regard to this clone: The read ends 3 residues early relative to the CDR3; the germline J gene fills the gap. The chain recombines TRBV5-6 with TRBJ2-7; 8 nucleotides line up with TRBD1. Unmatched junction bases numbered 4, after V lost 4 bases and J lost 1 base. CDR1 and CDR2 (germline): SGHDT, YYEEEE. The CDR3 extends over 14 amino acids. The DNA read from the CDR3 is TGTGCCAGCAGCGCTGGACAGGGTTCCTACGAG. Amino acid sequence: CASSAGQGSYE. The entire CDR3 protein is CASSAGQGSYEQYF.

In its sample, this clone was seen many times. Read coverage stops 3 residues before the CDR3 terminus; the germline J gene supplies the remainder. The chain is built from TRBV5-1 and TRBJ1-2; 7 positions agree with TRBD1. The CDR3 is 14 amino acids. Germline-derived CDR1 and CDR2 are SGHRS and YFSETQ. The V segment lost 3 bases and the J segment 6 bases; nucleotides outside the gene matches: 8. The CDR3 sequence is CASSWGTVDNGYTF. The sequenced CDR3 bases are TGCGCCAGCAGCTGGGGGACAGTGGATAATGGC.

Concerning this clone: The read finishes 3 residues shy of the CDR3 end, and the germline J gene is used to complete it. This sequence joins TRBV30 and TRBJ1-6; 8 bases are a match to TRBD1. The V gene's germline CDR1 is GTSNPN and CDR2 SVGIG (reference sequence). The length of the CDR3 is 17 residues. Trimming took 1 base from V and 10 from J; bases not matched to a gene: 15. The part of the CDR3 DNA that was read is TGTGCCTGGAGTGCCCCAACCGCGGACAGGGCGGGATCACCC. Amino acids: CAWSAPTADRAGSP. The CDR3 in full is CAWSAPTADRAGSPLHF.

This clone was seen at least ten times. The CDR3 end falls 3 residues outside the read, so it is completed with the germline J gene. The chain links TRBV19 to TRBJ2-5; 7 nucleotides match TRBD2. The CDR3 covers 13 residues. Trimming removed 9 bases from V and 2 bases from J; junction bases left unmatched: 6. Germline V lookup: CDR1 LNHDA, CDR2 SQIVND (reference sequence). The CDR3 bases that were read are TGTGCCAGCCGCGGGCGGGGGCAAGAGACC. Residues: CASRGRGQET. Given in full, the CDR3 is CASRGRGQETQYF.

This clone was seen at least ten times. The read finishes 3 residues shy of the CDR3 end, and the germline J gene is used to complete it. The rearrangement joins TRBV29-1 to TRBJ2-3, with D perhaps TRBD1 (6 bases). V gave up 8 bases and J gave up 4 bases, with 13 bases separating them. The CDR3 consists of 12 residues. Germline V CDR1 and CDR2: SQVTM, ANQGSEA. The CDR3 region is CSSGTGSDTQYF. The sequenced part of the CDR3 DNA is TGCAGCTCTGGCACAGGGTCAGATACG.

This clone was seen more than once but under ten times. Sequencing ends 3 residues short of the CDR3 end; the germline J gene provides the rest. This sequence joins TRBV19 and TRBJ1-5, with a possible D match to TRBD1 (6 bases). The V gene lost 4 bases and the J gene lost 1 base, with 11 bases spanning the gap. Germline assignment: CDR1 LNHDA and CDR2 SQIVND (reference sequence). The CDR3 is made up of 15 amino acids. CDR3 bases read: TGTGCCAGTAGTACGAACACAGGGAGCAATCAGCCC. Translated, it gives CASSTNTGSNQP. The complete CDR3 reads CASSTNTGSNQPQHF.

The sample holds many counts of this clone. The read ends 3 residues shy of where the CDR3 ends; the end is completed using the germline J gene. The rearrangement links TRBV6-4 to TRBJ2-1; D is possibly TRBD1 (6 bases). Trimming took 3 bases from V and 9 from J, leaving 12 bases between them. The CDR3 is 13 residues long. Germline assignment: CDR1 MRHNA and CDR2 SNTAGT. CDR3: CASSEGASGEQFF. Partial CDR3 DNA: TGTGCCAGCAGTGAGGGGGCGAGCGGTGAG.

This clone was detected ten times or more. With the read ending 3 residues before the CDR3 end, the germline J gene is used to fill in that end. This chain connects TRBV20-1 to TRBJ2-5; D call uncertain. Germline lookup yields CDR1 DFQATT and CDR2 SNEGSKA (reference sequence). This CDR3 spans 14 amino acids. The V end lost 3 bases, the J end lost 4 bases, and 15 bases lay between the germline ends. CDR3 region: CSASSKAVGETQYF. Incomplete CDR3 DNA: TGCAGTGCTAGTTCTAAAGCTGTCGGAGAGACC.

This clone occurred many times. The read stops 3 residues short of the end of the CDR3; the missing end is completed from the germline J gene. The chain employs TRBV20-1 and TRBJ2-2; TRBD2 is a possible D gene (6 bases). V lost 3 bases, J lost 0 bases, and 8 bases lay in between. Germline V lookup: CDR1 DFQATT, CDR2 SNEGSKA (reference sequence). The CDR3 loop spans 14 amino acids. The CDR3 bases that were read are TGCAGTGCTAGCCCGGGGGCGAACACCGGGGAG. Translation gives CSASPGANTGE. The whole CDR3 protein is CSASPGANTGELFF.

This clone occurred many times. The DNA ends 3 residues before the CDR3 does, and the rest of the CDR3 is filled in from the germline J gene. This rearrangement joins TRBV7-6 to TRBJ2-3; 10 bases line up with TRBD2. This CDR3 is built from 18 residues. V gave up 0 bases and J gave up 5 bases; unmatched junction bases: 11. Germline V gene lookup returns CDR1 SGHVS and CDR2 FNYEAQ. Here the CDR3 reads CASSLALLAGRGGDTQYF. Incomplete CDR3 DNA: TGTGCCAGCAGCTTAGCCCTACTAGCGGGGAGGGGAGGAGATACG.

There are many counts of this clone. The read falls 3 residues short of the CDR3 end, and the missing part is taken from the germline J gene. The chain links TRBV18 to TRBJ2-3; 7 positions match TRBD1. J was trimmed by 0 bases and V by 1 base; bases with no gene match: 1. The CDR3 loop spans 15 amino acids. Germline CDR1 KGHSH, CDR2 LQKENI. CDR3 DNA (partial): TGTGCCAGCTCACCACAGGGGGCTAGCACAGATACG. The encoded protein is CASSPQGASTDT. The CDR3 in full is CASSPQGASTDTQYF.

This clone came up many times. Compared with germline, one end of the junction differs, possibly owing to a read error. From the germline J gene comes the end of the CDR3, since the read stops 3 residues before it. The chain joins TRBV6-2 or TRBV6-3 to TRBJ1-4; 7 bases agree with TRBD1. Germline assignment: CDR1 MNHEY and CDR2 SVGEGT. The CDR3 covers 13 residues. CDR3 amino acids: CAGSRGLGEKLFF. Incomplete CDR3 DNA: TGTGCCGGCAGCAGGGGGTTAGGGGAAAAA.

This clone showed up just a few times. The read ends 3 residues early relative to the CDR3; the germline J gene fills the gap. The chain employs TRBV5-1 and TRBJ1-2; tentative D call: TRBD1 (5 bases). V gave up 9 bases and J gave up 3 bases, with 15 bases separating them. The CDR3 contains 13 residues. The V gene's germline CDR1 is SGHRS and CDR2 YFSETQ. The covered CDR3 bases are TGCGCCACCGCCAGACAGTCGGACTATGGC. Translation gives CATARQSDYG. In full, the CDR3 is CATARQSDYGYTF.

This clone has at least ten counts. The CDR3 is cut off 3 residues early in the read; its end comes from the germline J gene. The chain carries TRBV20-1 and TRBJ2-2; D call uncertain. The CDR3 has 12 residues. V was cut by 4 bases and J by 6 bases, with 9 bases left in between. Germline loops: CDR1 DFQATT, CDR2 SNEGSKA (reference sequence). Incomplete CDR3 DNA: TGCAGTGCTAATACTGGTGCCGGGGAG. Translation: CSANTGAGE. The full CDR3 protein is CSANTGAGELFF.

This clone was counted many times. Read coverage stops 3 residues before the CDR3 terminus; the germline J gene supplies the remainder. The chain couples TRBV20-1 to TRBJ2-5; TRBD2 aligns across 9 bases. Per the germline V gene, CDR1 is DFQATT and CDR2 is SNEGSKA (reference sequence). The junction had 17 bases not matched to a gene; V was cut back by 6 bases and J by 6 bases. CDR3 size: 16 residues. The sequenced CDR3 bases are TGCAGTGCAGCCCCCCCAGCGGGGGGCCCCTTGAAGACC. Amino acid sequence: CSAAPPAGGPLKT. In full, the CDR3 is CSAAPPAGGPLKTQYF.

This clone was picked up a small number of times. The read gets to within 3 residues of the CDR3 end, and the germline J gene fills in the rest. The chain links TRBV7-9 to TRBJ2-3, with 10 bases aligning to TRBD1. Germline lookup yields CDR1 SEHNR and CDR2 FQNEAQ (reference sequence). This CDR3 spans 15 amino acids. The CDR3 here is CASSSTGTGDQPQYF. The CDR3 DNA, read in part, is TGTGCCAGCAGCTCTACCGGGACAGGGGATCAGCCG.

This clone was observed at least ten times. The CDR3 end lies 3 residues beyond the end of the read and is filled in from the germline J gene. The rearrangement joins TRBV20-1 to TRBJ1-5, with D unclear. The V end was cut by 5 bases, the J end by 7 bases, with 12 bases between. Germline V gene lookup returns CDR1 DFQATT and CDR2 SNEGSKA (reference sequence). The CDR3 contains 12 residues. The sequenced part of the CDR3 DNA is TGCAGTGCTGACCAAGGGTCCCAGCCC. Residues: CSADQGSQP. The complete CDR3 protein is CSADQGSQPQHF.

This clone was counted ten times or more. Read sequence stops 3 residues before the CDR3 end, and the germline J gene provides the missing end. The chain has TRBV19 and TRBJ2-1; a weak D match, TRBD1 (5 bases). V shed 7 bases and J shed 6 bases, with 10 bases lying between them. There are 12 residues in the CDR3. Germline-derived CDR1 and CDR2 are LNHDA and SQIVND (reference sequence). The sequenced part of the CDR3 DNA is TGTGCCAGTAACTGGGGCGGCAATGAG. Translation gives CASNWGGNE. In full, the CDR3 is CASNWGGNEQFF.

This clone came up many times. The CDR3 extends 3 residues past the end of the read, so its final part is completed from the germline J gene. The J gene is TRBJ2-7, the V gene TRBV29-1, with 8 bases that match TRBD1. The CDR3 length is 14 residues. Losses at the gene ends were 4 bases for V and 2 bases for J; bases not matched to a gene: 7. Germline CDR1 is SQVTM and CDR2 is ANQGSEA. CDR3 DNA, as far as it was read: TGCAGCGTTGTGGGGGACAGGCCAACCTACGAG. It translates to CSVVGDRPTYE. In full, the CDR3 reads CSVVGDRPTYEQYF.

This clone was observed many times. From the germline J gene comes the end of the CDR3, since the read stops 3 residues before it. The chain recombines TRBV20-1 with TRBJ2-4, with 8 bases lining up with TRBD2. The germline gives CDR1 DFQATT, CDR2 SNEGSKA (reference sequence). J lost 0 bases, V lost 1 base, and 8 bases had no gene match. CDR3 length equals 17 residues. The CDR3: CSARGAGEILAKNIQYF. CDR3 DNA, as far as it was read: TGCAGTGCTAGAGGAGCGGGGGAGATCCTAGCCAAAAACATT.

This clone was seen ten or more times. The CDR3 goes on 3 residues after the read ends, and that part is filled in from the germline J gene. V usage is TRBV19 and J usage is TRBJ1-1, with 9 positions matching TRBD1. With 7 bases clipped from V and 1 base from J, the junction kept 7 bases outside the gene matches. Germline V CDR1 and CDR2: LNHDA, SQIVND (reference sequence). The CDR3 contains 15 residues. The chain's CDR3 is CASTYPGQGNTEAFF. Incomplete CDR3 DNA: TGTGCCAGTACCTACCCGGGACAGGGGAACACTGAA.

This clone was seen many times. The CDR3 end lies 3 residues beyond the end of the read and is filled in from the germline J gene. The genes are TRBV28 and TRBJ2-1; 11 nucleotides line up with TRBD2. Germline assignment: CDR1 MDHEN and CDR2 SYDVKM. This CDR3 comprises 16 residues. Trimming cost V 5 bases and J 7 bases; bases outside gene matches: 10. This chain's CDR3 is CASSPAPSGGRNEQFF. The covered CDR3 bases are TGTGCCAGCAGTCCCGCCCCTAGCGGGGGGCGGAATGAG.

This clone showed up just a few times. The sequence runs out 3 residues before the end of the CDR3; the remainder is reconstructed from the germline J gene. This chain uses TRBV13 with TRBJ2-5; 7 nucleotides line up with TRBD1. The CDR3 loop spans 14 amino acids. Germline CDR1 and CDR2: PRHDT and FYEKMQ (reference sequence). J gave up 2 bases and V 4 bases, and 4 bases lay outside the gene matches. The sequenced part of the CDR3 DNA is TGTGCCAGCAGCTACCGGGACAGACAAGAGACC. Its translation: CASSYRDRQET. The entire CDR3 protein is CASSYRDRQETQYF.